This TCR beta chain originates from a study of post-analysis software for immune sequencing data. Germline-derived CDR1 and CDR2 are MGHRA and YSYEKL. The junction had 4 bases not matched to a gene; V was cut back by 0 bases and J by 6 bases. The CDR3 consists of 14 residues. Incorporated into the TCR beta cDNA libraries were unique molecular identifiers, which served to reduce PCR and sequencing biases. Yield was roughly 0.5 million cDNA molecules from around 1 to 9.1 million T cells. TCRdb ran MiXCR on the PCR reads and lists one entry per CDR3 protein. The sample yields hundreds of thousands of distinct CDR3 sequences, around 27% seen once. This clonotype occurred a few times. Its antigen remains unknown. Study conclusions and caveats: Comparison with controls showed significantly lower normalized Chao1 diversity in multiple sclerosis patients. TRBV5-6, TRBV5-1 and TRBV20-1 were among about 5 TRBV segments more frequent in patients than controls. Same-batch samples co-clustered strongly by F measure.

V and J are TRBV4-1 and TRBJ1-2; 7 nucleotides agree with TRBD1. The sequence was collected from a girl aged 5 to 17 with multiple sclerosis. Sequencing was performed on blood. The DNA for the CDR3 is TGCGCCAGCAGCCAAGAGGGACAGAGGCATGGCTACACCTTC. This sequence encodes CASSQEGQRHGYTF.